The 11 T cell receptor beta chains below come from one sample, sequenced in a study of cytomegalovirus exposure and HLA in healthy donors. The protocol was immunoSEQ multiplex PCR, while the TCRdb copy is restricted to in-frame clones and leaves out a portion. The sample has some 72,000 clones, 90% to 96% seen once. The sample comprised PBMCs. The receptor source for this set is a man younger than 35 in good health and CMV-seropositive.

J is TRBJ1-1 and V is TRBV30, with D maybe TRBD1 (6 bases). V was pared by 0 bases and J by 0 bases, with 11 bases between. CDR3 length: 15 residues. CDR1 is GTSNPN and CDR2 is SVGIG in the germline V gene (reference sequence). This CDR3 reads CAWSVLDRVNTEAFF. The CDR3 DNA sequence: TGTGCCTGGAGTGTTCTGGACAGAGTGAACACTGAAGCTTTCTTT.

CDR3 nucleotide sequence: TGTGCCAGCAGCGGACGGGACACGAACACCGGGGAGCTGTTTTTT. This encodes CASSGRDTNTGELFF. The gene calls are TRBV9 and TRBJ2-2, with D maybe TRBD1 (6 bases). Between the trimmed V and J ends, which lost 3 bases and 0 bases, there was a span of 9 bases. From germline, CDR1 is SGDLS and CDR2 YYNGEE. The CDR3 loop spans 15 amino acids.

A few counts support this clone. V is TRBV29-1 and J is TRBJ2-1, with 8 bases lining up with TRBD2. This CDR3 spans 15 amino acids. The germline CDR1 and CDR2 sequences are SQVTM and ANQGSEA. V trimming: 6 bases; J trimming: 0 bases; junction bases outside the gene matches: 7. The DNA of the CDR3 is TGCAGCGTCGTAGAACTAGCGGCCTCCTACAATGAGCAGTTCTTC. Residues: CSVVELAASYNEQFF.

Details on this clone: It is unclear where the CDR3 begins or ends on the DNA, so no DNA is shown, and the CDR3 is as TCRdb lists it. CDR3 sequence: CASSQVGTGTLVVTF. The genes are TRBV4-1 and TRBJ1-2; the table's D call TRBD1 went unverified against the DNA. The CDR3 comprises 15 residues, both ends counted. In germline, CDR1 is MGHRA, CDR2 YSYEKL.

This chain joins TRBV7-2 and TRBJ2-5, with TRBD2 identical over 10 bases. Losses at the gene ends were 5 bases for V and 4 bases for J; bases not matched to a gene: 10. The CDR3 consists of 16 residues. CDR1 and CDR2 (germline): SGHTA, FQGNSA. The CDR3 sequence: CASSGLLAGAGETQYF. The CDR3 coding sequence is TGTGCCAGCAGCGGCCTGCTAGCGGGAGCTGGAGAGACCCAGTACTTC.

V is TRBV9 and J is TRBJ2-2, with 9 bases matching TRBD2. Germline V gene sequence: CDR1 SGDLS, CDR2 YYNGEE. J gave up 0 bases and V 0 bases, and 9 bases lay outside the gene matches. This CDR3 region has 19 residues. CDR3 DNA: TGTGCCAGCAGCGTAGACCCTAGCGGGGAGTGGTCGAACACCGGGGAGCTGTTTTTT. Translated: CASSVDPSGEWSNTGELFF.

This clone appeared a few times. V usage is TRBV29-1 and J usage is TRBJ1-1, with a possible D match to TRBD1 (5 bases). This CDR3 is built from 13 residues. Germline V gene data show CDR1 as SQVTM and CDR2 as ANQGSEA. V shed 1 base and J shed 5 bases, with 11 bases lying between them. The CDR3 reads CSVEGGDGTEAFF. The CDR3 DNA follows: TGCAGCGTTGAAGGCGGGGACGGTACTGAAGCTTTCTTT.

This clone came up once. The chain employs TRBV28 and TRBJ2-3; no clear D. V was clipped by 3 bases and J by 0 bases, with 19 bases between them. Germline V CDR1 and CDR2: MDHEN, SYDVKM. CDR3 length equals 18 residues. In nucleotides, the CDR3 is TGTGCCAGCAGTTTTTCACCATTAGCTTTGGAGAGCACAGATACGCAGTATTTT. Residues: CASSFSPLALESTDTQYF.

The chain joins TRBV6-6 to TRBJ2-7; no definite D call. The CDR3 sequence is 12 residues long. The germline V gene encodes CDR1 MNHNY and CDR2 SVGAGI (reference sequence). Trimming cost V 4 bases and J 6 bases, with 10 bases left between them. CDR3 sequence: CASSSGSGEQYF. CDR3 DNA sequence: TGTGCCAGCAGTTCTGGGTCGGGCGAGCAGTACTTC.

This clone was counted a single time. This chain links TRBV6-6 with TRBJ1-5; a weak D match, TRBD1 (6 bases). CDR1 and CDR2 (germline): MNHNY, SVGAGI (reference sequence). V was trimmed by 6 bases and J by 6 bases, leaving 18 bases between them. There are 15 residues in the CDR3. CDR3 residues: CASSPRIQGPQPQHF. CDR3 DNA: TGTGCCAGCAGCCCTCGCATCCAGGGGCCTCAGCCCCAGCATTTT.

The V gene is TRBV5-5, the J gene TRBJ2-5; TRBD2 is a possible D gene (6 bases). V dropped 2 bases and J dropped 3 bases, with 14 bases sitting between them. Per germline, CDR1 SGHKS and CDR2 YYEKEE (reference sequence). The CDR3 runs to 15 residues. CDR3 region: CASSLVASGEETQYF. CDR3 bases: TGTGCCAGCAGCTTAGTCGCGTCGGGGGAAGAGACCCAGTACTTC.